A selection of T cell receptor beta chains follows, all from one sample in a study of T cell responses to AZD1222 COVID-19 vaccine. Produced via immunoSEQ multiplex PCR; TCRdb's table is partial and in-frame only. This sample has about 55,000 clones; 70% to 90% occur once, and the top ten carry roughly 1.9%. The sequencing here drew on peripheral blood, taken on day 0 of AZD1222 vaccination. Receptor source: an adult in good health. CDR3s include the opening cysteine and the closing phenylalanine or tryptophan. A D gene is named only where the DNA matches it firmly. Clone sizes are given selectively: once, few, many, or a class where the clone is expanded.

CDR3: CAISDVGLAGVADTQYF
DNA: TGTGCCATCAGTGATGTGGGACTAGCGGGAGTTGCAGATACGCAGTATTTT
J: TRBJ2-3
D: TRBD2
size: NA
V: TRBV10-3

CDR3: CASSRSYATNEKLFF
DNA: TGTGCCAGCAGCAGGTCGTATGCAACTAATGAAAAACTGTTTTTT
J: TRBJ1-4
D: NA
size: NA
V: TRBV11-2

CDR3: CASSPPRLAGGRTDTQYF
DNA: TGTGCCAGCTCACCCCCGCGACTAGCGGGAGGGCGCACAGATACGCAGTATTTT
J: TRBJ2-3
D: TRBD2
size: once
V: TRBV18

CDR3: CASSLRPSLSSYNEQFF
DNA: TGTGCCAGCAGCTTAAGGCCCAGTCTGAGCTCCTACAATGAGCAGTTCTTC
J: TRBJ2-1
D: NA
size: NA
V: TRBV7-3

CDR3: CASSETGGSYNEQFF
DNA: TGTGCCAGCAGTGAAACAGGGGGATCCTACAATGAGCAGTTCTTC
J: TRBJ2-1
D: TRBD1
size: NA
V: TRBV6-1

CDR3: CAWDQTNTEAFF
DNA: TGTGCCTGGGACCAGACTAACACTGAAGCTTTCTTT
J: TRBJ1-1
D: NA
size: NA
V: TRBV30

CDR3: CASSVWNELNTEAFF
DNA: TGTGCCAGCAGCGTGTGGAACGAGTTGAACACTGAAGCTTTCTTT
J: TRBJ1-1
D: NA
size: NA
V: TRBV6-5

CDR3: CASSEEGGVKLLQHF
DNA: TGTGCCAGCAGTGAGGAAGGGGGAGTGAAACTCCTCCAGCATTTT
J: TRBJ1-5
D: NA
size: NA
V: TRBV6-1

CDR3: CASSWGTGTNTIYF
DNA: TGTGCCAGCAGCTGGGGGACAGGGACGAACACCATATATTTT
J: TRBJ1-3
D: TRBD1
size: NA
V: TRBV5-6

CDR3: CASSFQGQPQHF
DNA: TGTGCCAGCAGTTTTCAGGGACAGCCCCAGCATTTT
J: TRBJ1-5
D: NA
size: NA
V: TRBV6-2/TRBV6-3

CDR3: CASSLLGSPYNEQFF
DNA: TGCGCCAGCAGCTTGTTAGGCAGCCCCTACAATGAGCAGTTCTTC
J: TRBJ2-1
D: NA
size: NA
V: TRBV5-1

CDR3: CASSLGGGSYEQYF
DNA: TGTGCCAGCAGCTTAGGTGGCGGGAGCTACGAGCAGTACTTC
J: TRBJ2-7
D: TRBD2
size: NA
V: TRBV11-3

CDR3: CASSAPGSNTEAFF
DNA: TGTGCCAGCAGCGCGCCGGGGAGTAACACTGAAGCTTTCTTT
J: TRBJ1-1
D: NA
size: NA
V: TRBV9

CDR3: CASSLAGAGQPQHF
DNA: TGCGCCAGCAGCTTGGCCGGGGCGGGGCAGCCCCAGCATTTT
J: TRBJ1-5
D: NA
size: NA
V: TRBV5-1

CDR3: CASSVDQAGELFF
DNA: TGTGCCAGCAGCGTAGATCAGGCCGGGGAGCTGTTTTTT
J: TRBJ2-2
D: NA
size: NA
V: TRBV9

CDR3: CASSLGLAGGVEQYF
DNA: TGTGCCAGCAGCTTGGGACTAGCGGGAGGGGTCGAGCAGTACTTC
J: TRBJ2-7
D: TRBD2
size: NA
V: TRBV5-8

CDR3: CASSLGTASYEQYF
DNA: TGTGCCAGCAGCTTAGGGACCGCGTCCTACGAGCAGTACTTC
J: TRBJ2-7
D: NA
size: NA
V: TRBV7-8

CDR3: CASSSLSRGAGEQYF
DNA: TGTGCCAGCAGCTCGCTCAGCCGCGGAGCTGGCGAGCAGTACTTC
J: TRBJ2-7
D: NA
size: NA
V: TRBV7-2

CDR3: CASSEDRAGDEQFF
DNA: TGTGCCAGCAGTGAAGACAGGGCGGGCGATGAGCAGTTCTTC
J: TRBJ2-1
D: NA
size: NA
V: TRBV6-1

CDR3: CASSQDPAAAGELFF
DNA: TGTGCCAGCAGCCAAGACCCCGCGGCCGCCGGGGAGCTGTTTTTT
J: TRBJ2-2
D: NA
size: NA
V: TRBV3-1/TRBV3-2

CDR3: CASQRGSTHEQYF
DNA: TGTGCCAGCCAGCGTGGGAGTACCCACGAGCAGTACTTC
J: TRBJ2-7
D: NA
size: NA
V: TRBV6-5

CDR3: CASRSGVGNQPQHF
DNA: TGTGCCAGCAGGTCTGGTGTAGGCAATCAGCCCCAGCATTTT
J: TRBJ1-5
D: NA
size: few
V: TRBV28

CDR3: CASSQAAGGNNEQFF
DNA: TGTGCCAGCAGCCAAGCGGCGGGAGGTAACAATGAGCAGTTCTTC
J: TRBJ2-1
D: TRBD2
size: NA
V: TRBV3-1/TRBV3-2

CDR3: CASTGTKFNQPQHF
DNA: TGTGCCAGTACCGGGACAAAGTTTAATCAGCCCCAGCATTTT
J: TRBJ1-5
D: NA
size: NA
V: TRBV19

CDR3: CASSLFGVTEAFF
DNA: TGTGCCAGCAGTTTATTTGGGGTTACTGAAGCTTTCTTT
J: TRBJ1-1
D: NA
size: NA
V: TRBV12-3/TRBV12-4

CDR3: CATRTGLKGAYGYTF
DNA: TGTGCCACAAGGACAGGCCTTAAGGGGGCTTATGGCTACACCTTC
J: TRBJ1-2
D: TRBD1
size: NA
V: TRBV19

CDR3: CASSPQGSNEQYF
DNA: TGTGCCAGCTCACCACAGGGGTCCAACGAGCAGTACTTC
J: TRBJ2-7
D: NA
size: NA
V: TRBV18

CDR3: CASSLGTSGSSGELFF
DNA: TGCGCCAGCAGCTTGGGGACTAGCGGGAGTTCTGGGGAGCTGTTTTTT
J: TRBJ2-2
D: TRBD2
size: NA
V: TRBV5-1

CDR3: CAWSVPSQETQYF
DNA: TGTGCCTGGAGTGTACCCAGCCAAGAGACCCAGTACTTC
J: TRBJ2-5
D: NA
size: NA
V: TRBV30

CDR3: CASSRTGRQPQHF
DNA: TGTGCCAGCAGCCGGACAGGGCGCCAGCCCCAGCATTTT
J: TRBJ1-5
D: TRBD1
size: NA
V: TRBV3-1/TRBV3-2

CDR3: CASTREGAQSTGELFF
DNA: TGCGCCAGCACCCGGGAGGGGGCGCAGAGCACCGGGGAGCTGTTTTTT
J: TRBJ2-2
D: NA
size: NA
V: TRBV5-1

CDR3: CASSLDTRTGYTF
DNA: TGTGCCAGCAGCTTGGATACCAGAACCGGCTACACCTTC
J: TRBJ1-2
D: NA
size: NA
V: TRBV5-5

CDR3: CASSLDSSGGLREQYF
DNA: TGTGCCAGCAGCTTAGACTCTAGCGGGGGTCTCCGCGAGCAGTACTTC
J: TRBJ2-7
D: TRBD2
size: NA
V: TRBV11-2

CDR3: CASSHELGPYSYEQYF
DNA: TGTGCCAGCAGCCACGAACTTGGACCTTACTCCTACGAGCAGTACTTC
J: TRBJ2-7
D: NA
size: few
V: TRBV3-1/TRBV3-2

CDR3: CASSKGGSNAQGQQETQYF
DNA: TGTGCCAGCAGCAAAGGCGGGAGTAACGCGCAGGGGCAACAAGAGACCCAGTACTTC
J: TRBJ2-5
D: NA
size: NA
V: TRBV21-1

CDR3: CASRLAGGYEQYF
DNA: TGTGCCAGCAGACTAGCGGGAGGGTACGAGCAGTACTTC
J: TRBJ2-7
D: TRBD2
size: NA
V: TRBV12-3/TRBV12-4

CDR3: CASSLGDRGSGYTF
DNA: TGTGCCAGCAGCTTGGGAGACAGGGGTAGTGGCTACACCTTC
J: TRBJ1-2
D: TRBD1
size: NA
V: TRBV5-8

CDR3: CASSNRGSNQPQHF
DNA: TGTGCCAGCAGTAACAGGGGTAGCAATCAGCCCCAGCATTTT
J: TRBJ1-5
D: TRBD1
size: NA
V: TRBV28

CDR3: CASTRGTEAFF
DNA: TGTGCCAGCACCCGGGGCACTGAAGCTTTCTTT
J: TRBJ1-1
D: NA
size: NA
V: TRBV6-5

CDR3: CASSVDWTSGSYEQYF
DNA: TGTGCCAGCAGCGTAGATTGGACTAGCGGGAGCTACGAGCAGTACTTC
J: TRBJ2-7
D: TRBD2
size: NA
V: TRBV9

CDR3: CASSQQGLNQETQYF
DNA: TGTGCCAGCAGCCAACAGGGGCTGAACCAAGAGACCCAGTACTTC
J: TRBJ2-5
D: NA
size: few
V: TRBV3-1/TRBV3-2

CDR3: CAPGTGGGKKGDTEAFF
DNA: TGTGCCCCTGGCACGGGGGGTGGGAAGAAAGGCGACACTGAAGCTTTCTTT
J: TRBJ1-1
D: NA
size: NA
V: TRBV24-1

CDR3: CASSFRNRNQPQHF
DNA: TGTGCCAGCAGTTTTCGTAACCGCAATCAGCCCCAGCATTTT
J: TRBJ1-5
D: NA
size: NA
V: TRBV28

CDR3: CASSLEASSDTQYF
DNA: TGTGCCAGCAGCTTAGAGGCCTCCTCAGATACGCAGTATTTT
J: TRBJ2-3
D: NA
size: NA
V: TRBV7-9

CDR3: CSVAQVLQETQYF
DNA: TGCAGCGTAGCACAGGTATTACAAGAGACCCAGTACTTC
J: TRBJ2-5
D: NA
size: NA
V: TRBV29-1

CDR3: CASSVQGLAANTGELFF
DNA: TGTGCCAGCAGCGTTCAGGGACTAGCGGCGAACACCGGGGAGCTGTTTTTT
J: TRBJ2-2
D: TRBD2
size: NA
V: TRBV9

CDR3: CASSPGRGNTGELFF
DNA: TGTGCCAGCTCACCAGGCAGGGGAAACACCGGGGAGCTGTTTTTT
J: TRBJ2-2
D: NA
size: NA
V: TRBV18

CDR3: CASSEDLAGDNEQFF
DNA: TGCGCCAGCAGTGAGGACCTAGCGGGAGACAATGAGCAGTTCTTC
J: TRBJ2-1
D: TRBD2
size: few
V: TRBV10-1

CDR3: CASSLAGQGLAGELFF
DNA: TGCGCCAGCAGCTTGGCAGGACAGGGGCTGGCCGGGGAGCTGTTTTTT
J: TRBJ2-2
D: TRBD1
size: NA
V: TRBV5-1

CDR3: CASSYHGQVYEQYF
DNA: TGTGCCAGCAGTTACCACGGACAAGTCTACGAGCAGTACTTC
J: TRBJ2-7
D: NA
size: NA
V: TRBV6-5

CDR3: CASSIRQGDQPQHF
DNA: TGTGCCAGTAGTATACGACAGGGTGATCAGCCCCAGCATTTT
J: TRBJ1-5
D: TRBD1
size: NA
V: TRBV19

CDR3: CASSWPTGATEAFF
DNA: TGTGCCAGCAGCTGGCCGACCGGGGCCACTGAAGCTTTCTTT
J: TRBJ1-1
D: NA
size: NA
V: TRBV7-2

CDR3: CASSQAGGTETQYF
DNA: TGCGCCAGCAGCCAAGCCGGGGGTACGGAGACCCAGTACTTC
J: TRBJ2-5
D: NA
size: NA
V: TRBV4-1

CDR3: CASSYGGGGSYEQYF
DNA: TGTGCCAGCAGTTATGGAGGGGGCGGCTCCTACGAGCAGTACTTC
J: TRBJ2-7
D: NA
size: few
V: TRBV6-2/TRBV6-3

CDR3: CASSLQDTGEAFF
DNA: TGTGCCAGCAGCCTACAGGACACCGGGGAAGCTTTCTTT
J: TRBJ1-1
D: NA
size: NA
V: TRBV7-2

CDR3: CASSNFLAVSIYGYTF
DNA: TGTGCCAGCAGCAATTTCTTAGCGGTGTCAATATATGGCTACACCTTC
J: TRBJ1-2
D: NA
size: NA
V: TRBV21-1